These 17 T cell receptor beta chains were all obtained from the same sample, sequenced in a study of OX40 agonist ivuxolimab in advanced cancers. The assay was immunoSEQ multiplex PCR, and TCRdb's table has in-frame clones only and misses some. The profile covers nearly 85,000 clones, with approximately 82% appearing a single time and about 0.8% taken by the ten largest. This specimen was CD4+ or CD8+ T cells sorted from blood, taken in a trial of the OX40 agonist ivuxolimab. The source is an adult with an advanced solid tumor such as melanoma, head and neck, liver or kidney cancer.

The CDR3 loop is CASSEGLVGGGNEQFF. DNA of the CDR3: TGTGCCAGCAGTGAGGGTTTAGTGGGGGGAGGCAATGAGCAGTTCTTC. The gene calls are TRBV6-1 and TRBJ2-1; D possibly corresponds to TRBD2 (6 bases). The CDR3 has 16 amino acids. Between the trimmed V and J ends, which lost 3 bases and 6 bases, there was a span of 18 bases. Germline CDR1 is MNHNS and CDR2 is SASEGT.

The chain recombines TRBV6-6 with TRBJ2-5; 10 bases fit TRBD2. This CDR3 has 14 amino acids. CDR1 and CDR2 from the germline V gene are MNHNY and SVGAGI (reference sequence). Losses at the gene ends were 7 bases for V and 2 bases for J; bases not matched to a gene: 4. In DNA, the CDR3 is TGTGCCAGCACTTGGGGACTAGCGCAAGAGACCCAGTACTTC. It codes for CASTWGLAQETQYF.

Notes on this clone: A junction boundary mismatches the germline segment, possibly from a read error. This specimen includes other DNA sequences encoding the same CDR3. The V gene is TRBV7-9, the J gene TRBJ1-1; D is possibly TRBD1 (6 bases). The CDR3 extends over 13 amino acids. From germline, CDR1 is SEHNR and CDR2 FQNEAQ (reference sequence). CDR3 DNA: TGCGCCAGCAGCCCCTCGGCAGGGGATGAAGCTTTCTTT. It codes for CASSPSAGDEAFF.

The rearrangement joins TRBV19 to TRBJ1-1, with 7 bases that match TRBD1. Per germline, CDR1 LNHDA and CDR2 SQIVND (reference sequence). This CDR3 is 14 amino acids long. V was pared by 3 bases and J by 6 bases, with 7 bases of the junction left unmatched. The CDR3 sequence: CASSIGRGRPEAFF. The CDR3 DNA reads TGTGCCAGTAGTATTGGCAGGGGGAGGCCTGAAGCTTTCTTT.

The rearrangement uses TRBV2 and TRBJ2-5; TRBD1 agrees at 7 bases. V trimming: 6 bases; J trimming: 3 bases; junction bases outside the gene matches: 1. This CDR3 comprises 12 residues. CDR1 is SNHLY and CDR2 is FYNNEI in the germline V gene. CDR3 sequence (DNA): TGTGCCAGCAGCGGGACAGAAGAGACCCAGTACTTC. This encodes CASSGTEETQYF.

The CDR3 reads CASSLFLGGNTEAFF. CDR3 DNA: TGCGCCAGCAGCTTGTTTCTAGGGGGGAACACTGAAGCTTTCTTT. The chain couples TRBV5-1 to TRBJ1-1; perhaps TRBD1 as D (6 bases). The CDR3 totals 15 residues. Germline-derived CDR1 and CDR2 are SGHRS and YFSETQ. Between the trimmed V and J ends, which lost 1 base and 1 base, there was a span of 11 bases. The whole variable domain, filled in from reference TRBV5-1 and TRBJ1-1, reads KAGVTQTPRYLIKTRGQQVTLSCSPISGHRSVSWYQQTPGQGLQFLFEYFSETQRNKGNFPGRFSGRQFSNSRSEMNVSTLELGDSALYLCASSLFLGGNTEAFFGQGTRLTVV.

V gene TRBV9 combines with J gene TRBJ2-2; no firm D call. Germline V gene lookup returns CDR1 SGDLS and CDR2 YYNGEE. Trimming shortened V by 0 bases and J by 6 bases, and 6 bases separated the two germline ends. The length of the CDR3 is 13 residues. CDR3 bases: TGTGCCAGCAGCGTAGGGGTGGCCGGGGAGCTGTTTTTT. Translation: CASSVGVAGELFF.

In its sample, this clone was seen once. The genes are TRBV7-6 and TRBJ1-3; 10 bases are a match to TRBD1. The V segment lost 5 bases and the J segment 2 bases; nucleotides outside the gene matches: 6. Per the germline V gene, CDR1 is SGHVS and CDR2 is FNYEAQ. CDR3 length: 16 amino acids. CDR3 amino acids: CASSQGTGATGNTIYF. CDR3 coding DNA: TGTGCCAGCAGCCAAGGGACAGGGGCAACTGGAAACACCATATATTTT.

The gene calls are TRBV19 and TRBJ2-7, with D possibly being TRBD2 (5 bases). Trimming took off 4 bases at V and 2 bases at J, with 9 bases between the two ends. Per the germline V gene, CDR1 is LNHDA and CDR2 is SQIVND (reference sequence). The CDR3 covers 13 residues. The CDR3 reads CASSTGDTYEQYF. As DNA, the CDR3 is TGTGCCAGTAGTACCGGGGATACCTACGAGCAGTACTTC.

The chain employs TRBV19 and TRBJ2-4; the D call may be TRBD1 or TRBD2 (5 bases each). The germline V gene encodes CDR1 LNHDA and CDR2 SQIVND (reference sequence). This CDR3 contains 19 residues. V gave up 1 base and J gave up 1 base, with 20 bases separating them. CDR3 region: CASSIGGVIASLAKNIQYF. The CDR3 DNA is TGTGCCAGTAGTATAGGAGGGGTTATAGCTTCTCTGGCCAAAAACATTCAGTACTTC.

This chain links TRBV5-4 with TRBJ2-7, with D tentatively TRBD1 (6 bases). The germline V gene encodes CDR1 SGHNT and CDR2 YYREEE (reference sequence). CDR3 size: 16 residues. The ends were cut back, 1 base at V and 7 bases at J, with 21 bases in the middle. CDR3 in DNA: TGTGCCAGCAGCTTGTGGGGCTGGGACAACACTGGGGAGCAGTACTTC. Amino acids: CASSLWGWDNTGEQYF.

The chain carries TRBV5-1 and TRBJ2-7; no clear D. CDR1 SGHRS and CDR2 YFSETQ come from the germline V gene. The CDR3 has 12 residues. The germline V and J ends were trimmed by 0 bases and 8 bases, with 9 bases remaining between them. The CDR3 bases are TGCGCCAGCAGCTTGGACACTACGAAGCAGTACTTC. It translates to CASSLDTTKQYF.

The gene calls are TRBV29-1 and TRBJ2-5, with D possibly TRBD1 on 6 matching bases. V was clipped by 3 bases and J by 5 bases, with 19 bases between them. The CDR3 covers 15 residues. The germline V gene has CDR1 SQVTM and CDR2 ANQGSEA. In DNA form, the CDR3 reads TGCAGCGTTGACCCCCACGACAGGCCGGGGGAGACCCAGTACTTC. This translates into CSVDPHDRPGETQYF.

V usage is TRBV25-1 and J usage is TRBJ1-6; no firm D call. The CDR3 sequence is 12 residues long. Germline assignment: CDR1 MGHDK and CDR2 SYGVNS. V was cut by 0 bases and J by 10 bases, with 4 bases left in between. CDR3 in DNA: TGTGCCAGCAGTGAATACGGGTCACCCCTCCACTTT. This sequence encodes CASSEYGSPLHF.

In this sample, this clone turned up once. This CDR3 is CASSQAPGRLYGYTF. The CDR3 region has the DNA TGCGCCAGCAGCCAAGCCCCGGGGCGCCTCTATGGCTACACCTTC. This chain connects TRBV4-3 to TRBJ1-2; D may be TRBD1 (5 bases). The CDR3 loop spans 15 amino acids. Germline lookup yields CDR1 LGHNA and CDR2 YSLEER. V was pared by 1 base and J by 4 bases, with 13 bases between.

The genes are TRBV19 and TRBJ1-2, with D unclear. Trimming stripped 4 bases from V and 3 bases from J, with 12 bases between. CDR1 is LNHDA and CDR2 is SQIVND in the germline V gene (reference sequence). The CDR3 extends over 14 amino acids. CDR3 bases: TGTGCCAGTAGTAAAAATATGGACGACTATGGCTACACCTTC. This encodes CASSKNMDDYGYTF.

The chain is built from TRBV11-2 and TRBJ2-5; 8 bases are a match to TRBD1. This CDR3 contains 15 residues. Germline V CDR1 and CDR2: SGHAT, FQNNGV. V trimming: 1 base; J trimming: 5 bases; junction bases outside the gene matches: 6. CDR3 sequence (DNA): TGTGCCAGCAGCTTAGTGGCAGGGGGCTTGGAGACCCAGTACTTC. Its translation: CASSLVAGGLETQYF.